The 14 T cell receptor beta chains reported below all come from one sample, sequenced in a study of T cell responses to AZD1222 COVID-19 vaccine. This table comes from immunoSEQ multiplex PCR, and its TCRdb copy is limited to in-frame clones, with some not included. Of 120,000 to 150,000 clones in the sample, 70% to 90% are singletons; the top ten hold 4% to 5%. This specimen consisted of peripheral blood, obtained on day 0 of AZD1222 vaccination. The receptors derive from an adult in good health.

The gene calls are TRBV11-3 and TRBJ2-1; D call uncertain. Germline V gives CDR1 SGHNT, CDR2 YENEEA. CDR3 length: 13 residues. V was pared by 0 bases and J by 5 bases, with 5 bases between. The CDR3 DNA sequence: TGTGCCAGCAGCTTAGATCTAGACAATGAGCAGTTCTTC. Translating it yields CASSLDLDNEQFF.

This chain links TRBV2 with TRBJ1-4, with D perhaps matching TRBD1 (6 bases). Trimming removed 6 bases at V and 5 bases at J, with 13 bases between. CDR3 length: 14 residues. Germline loops: CDR1 SNHLY, CDR2 FYNNEI. For the CDR3, the DNA is TGTGCCAGCAGGGAACAGGGACTCAATGAAAAACTGTTTTTT. It specifies CASREQGLNEKLFF.

This clone was picked up one time. V gene TRBV28 combines with J gene TRBJ2-1; 10 bases fit TRBD2. CDR1 MDHEN and CDR2 SYDVKM come from the germline V gene. CDR3 length equals 17 residues. Trimming removed 5 bases from V and 7 bases from J; junction bases left unmatched: 14. CDR3 protein: CASSRLPTSGNNNEQFF. Here the CDR3 DNA reads TGTGCCAGCAGTCGCCTTCCAACTAGCGGGAATAATAATGAGCAGTTCTTC.

The V and J genes are TRBV7-8 and TRBJ1-3; D gene unclear. The CDR3 loop spans 17 amino acids. The germline V gene has CDR1 SGHVS and CDR2 FQNEAQ. The germline V and J ends were trimmed by 5 bases and 0 bases, with 17 bases remaining between them. CDR3 sequence reads: CASSHRPLLNSGNTIYF. The CDR3 bases are TGTGCCAGCAGCCATAGACCTCTTCTGAACTCTGGAAACACCATATATTTT.

The chain couples TRBV7-9 to TRBJ1-1, with D uncertain. Trimming pared 0 bases from V and 2 bases from J, leaving 7 bases between. Germline V gene sequence: CDR1 SEHNR, CDR2 FQNEAQ (reference sequence). The CDR3 consists of 14 residues. CDR3 loop: CASSLAPENTEAFF. In nucleotides, the CDR3 is TGTGCCAGCAGCTTAGCCCCCGAAAACACTGAAGCTTTCTTT.

CDR3 residues: CASSLFTGGLNTEAFF. The CDR3 DNA reads as TGTGCCAGCAGCTTGTTTACAGGGGGTTTGAACACTGAAGCTTTCTTT. The J gene is TRBJ1-1, the V gene TRBV5-6, with TRBD1 identical over 8 bases. J lost 0 bases, V lost 1 base, and 5 bases had no gene match. The CDR3 covers 16 residues. Germline V gene lookup returns CDR1 SGHDT and CDR2 YYEEEE.

The chain couples TRBV7-9 to TRBJ1-2; a possible D gene is TRBD1 (5 bases). The V gene's germline CDR1 is SEHNR and CDR2 FQNEAQ (reference sequence). Trimming stripped 2 bases from V and 6 bases from J, with 7 bases between. There are 12 residues in the CDR3. CDR3 coding DNA: TGTGCCAGCAGCTTAAGAGGGGATGGCTACACCTTC. Amino acids: CASSLRGDGYTF. Based on the CDR3 plus reference TRBV7-9 and TRBJ1-2, the full variable domain is DTGVSQNPRHKITKRGQNVTFRCDPISEHNRLYWYRQTLGQGPEFLTYFQNEAQLEKSRLLSDRFSAERPKGSFSTLEIQRTEQGDSAMYLCASSLRGDGYTFGSGTRLTVV.

The table lists this clone with a few counts. This chain uses TRBV29-1 with TRBJ2-3; D uncertain. V lost 7 bases, J lost 0 bases, and 14 bases lay in between. Per the germline V gene, CDR1 is SQVTM and CDR2 is ANQGSEA. This CDR3 comprises 14 residues. The CDR3 sequence: CSGQTPASTDTQYF. The CDR3 region has the DNA TGCAGCGGCCAAACACCAGCTAGCACAGATACGCAGTATTTT.

The CDR3 nucleotides read TGCGCCAGCAGCTTGCCTAGCGGAGCAGATACGCAGTATTTT. Amino acids: CASSLPSGADTQYF. The rearrangement uses TRBV5-1 and TRBJ2-3, with TRBD2 matching 7 bases. Germline values: CDR1 SGHRS, CDR2 YFSETQ. Unmatched junction bases numbered 3, after V lost 1 base and J lost 4 bases. The CDR3 has 14 residues.

The chain recombines TRBV30 with TRBJ2-2; 8 bases map to TRBD2. V gave up 0 bases and J gave up 4 bases; unmatched junction bases: 1. The germline CDR1 and CDR2 sequences are GTSNPN and SVGIG (reference sequence). This CDR3 is built from 14 residues. The CDR3 loop reads CAWSVLAGTGELFF. The DNA of the CDR3 is TGTGCCTGGAGTGTCCTAGCGGGCACCGGGGAGCTGTTTTTT.

The V gene is TRBV27, the J gene TRBJ2-7, with D possibly called TRBD1 or TRBD2 (5 bases each). Germline V CDR1 and CDR2: MNHEY, SMNVEV (reference sequence). V gave up 4 bases and J gave up 4 bases, with 17 bases separating them. The CDR3 covers 15 residues. CDR3 protein: CASSSTGTGAYEQYF. Written as DNA, the CDR3 is TGTGCCAGCAGTTCCACCGGGACCGGGGCGTACGAGCAGTACTTC.

J is TRBJ2-1 and V is TRBV28, with D maybe TRBD2 (5 bases). The germline gives CDR1 MDHEN, CDR2 SYDVKM. The CDR3 runs 15 residues. Trimming took off 10 bases at V and 3 bases at J, with 19 bases between the two ends. The chain's CDR3 is CATHTGGELYNEQFF. The CDR3 DNA reads as TGTGCCACTCATACGGGTGGGGAGCTCTACAATGAGCAGTTCTTC.

The J gene is TRBJ1-3, the V gene TRBV6-5, with TRBD1 as a possible D gene (6 bases). The CDR3 covers 13 residues. The V gene lost 5 bases and the J gene lost 4 bases, with 9 bases spanning the gap. Germline values: CDR1 MNHEY, CDR2 SVGAGI. The CDR3 DNA sequence: TGTGCCAGCAGTCGGGACATAGGAAACACCATATATTTT. This codes for CASSRDIGNTIYF.

The chain joins TRBV12-3 or TRBV12-4 to TRBJ1-1, with D maybe TRBD1 (6 bases). CDR3 length: 13 residues. V was cut by 7 bases and J by 5 bases, with 14 bases left in between. Here the CDR3 DNA reads TGTGCCAGCACAGGGGTTGGGGGGACTGAAGCTTTCTTT. Its translation is CASTGVGGTEAFF.